This is a list of T cell receptor beta chains from one sample in a study of cytomegalovirus exposure and HLA in healthy donors. Sequencing used immunoSEQ multiplex PCR; TCRdb keeps in-frame clones, though not all of them. Of 150,000 to 200,000 clones listed, approximately 80% were seen once; the top ten hold 2% to 2.5%. Sequencing input: PBMCs. These receptors all come from a man aged 30 to 39 in good health and CMV-seropositive. The CDR3 runs from the conserved cysteine through the conserved F or W. A D gene is named only where the DNA matches it firmly. Some rows mark clone size as missing; the rest say once, few, many or name a class of expanded clone.

D gene: TRBD1; V gene: TRBV9; J gene: TRBJ2-3; clone size: NA; CDR3 DNA: TGTGCCAGCAGGACCGGGACAGGGGTTGCAGATACGCAGTATTTT; CDR3 protein: CASRTGTGVADTQYF
D gene: NA; V gene: TRBV20-1; J gene: TRBJ1-1; clone size: NA; CDR3 DNA: TGCAGTGCTTTCCGACAGGTCGAAGCTTTCTTT; CDR3 protein: CSAFRQVEAFF
D gene: TRBD2; V gene: TRBV5-1; J gene: TRBJ2-1; clone size: NA; CDR3 DNA: TGCGCCAGCAGCTTGTTGCGGGGGGGGTACAATGAGCAGTTCTTC; CDR3 protein: CASSLLRGGYNEQFF
D gene: NA; V gene: TRBV9; J gene: TRBJ2-3; clone size: NA; CDR3 DNA: TGTGCCAGCAGCGTAGCAGGGGGGCACCGCACAGATACGCAGTATTTT; CDR3 protein: CASSVAGGHRTDTQYF
D gene: NA; V gene: TRBV7-3; J gene: TRBJ2-3; clone size: NA; CDR3 DNA: TGTGCCAGCAGCTTAAAATCGGTGGCGGGCAACACAGATACGCAGTATTTT; CDR3 protein: CASSLKSVAGNTDTQYF
D gene: NA; V gene: TRBV7-3; J gene: TRBJ1-3; clone size: NA; CDR3 DNA: TGTGCCAGCACCTGTAACAGGAACTCTGGAAACACCATATATTTT; CDR3 protein: CASTCNRNSGNTIYF
D gene: NA; V gene: TRBV7-6; J gene: TRBJ2-2; clone size: NA; CDR3 DNA: TGTGCCAGCAGCTTGGGGCAGGGGAGAAACACCGGGGAGCTGTTTTTT; CDR3 protein: CASSLGQGRNTGELFF
D gene: TRBD1; V gene: TRBV7-3; J gene: TRBJ1-2; clone size: few; CDR3 DNA: TGTGCCAGCAGCCCACATGGGACAGGGAACTATGGCTACACCTTC; CDR3 protein: CASSPHGTGNYGYTF
D gene: NA; V gene: TRBV27; J gene: TRBJ2-3; clone size: once; CDR3 DNA: TGTGCCAGCACAAGAGAATATAGCACAGATACGCAGTATTTT; CDR3 protein: CASTREYSTDTQYF
D gene: TRBD2; V gene: TRBV19; J gene: TRBJ2-1; clone size: NA; CDR3 DNA: TGTGCCAGTAGTATGCGGGAGGGCCCCTACAATGAGCAGTTCTTC; CDR3 protein: CASSMREGPYNEQFF
D gene: TRBD1; V gene: TRBV5-1; J gene: TRBJ2-4; clone size: NA; CDR3 DNA: TGCGCCAGCAGCTTGGGGGTACAGGGGGGAACTAAAAACATTCAGTACTTC; CDR3 protein: CASSLGVQGGTKNIQYF
D gene: NA; V gene: TRBV7-2; J gene: TRBJ2-1; clone size: NA; CDR3 DNA: TGTGCCAGCAGCTTAGACCTAGGACAGAGTATATACAATGAGCAGTTCTTC; CDR3 protein: CASSLDLGQSIYNEQFF
D gene: TRBD2; V gene: TRBV4-3; J gene: TRBJ2-7; clone size: NA; CDR3 DNA: TGCGCCAGCAGCCTCCTTAGCGGGGGCTCCTACGAGCAGTACTTC; CDR3 protein: CASSLLSGGSYEQYF
D gene: TRBD1; V gene: TRBV13; J gene: TRBJ1-3; clone size: NA; CDR3 DNA: TGTGCCAGCAGCAATGACAGGGCCTCTGGAAACACCATATATTTT; CDR3 protein: CASSNDRASGNTIYF
D gene: TRBD1; V gene: TRBV14; J gene: TRBJ2-7; clone size: NA; CDR3 DNA: TGTGCCAGCAGCAAAGCGAGGGGGCAAGGGGTATTGGGGCAGTACTTC; CDR3 protein: CASSKARGQGVLGQYF
D gene: NA; V gene: TRBV10-1; J gene: TRBJ1-2; clone size: once; CDR3 DNA: TGCGCCAGCAGGGCTTGCGGCTACACCTTC; CDR3 protein: CASRACGYTF
D gene: TRBD2; V gene: TRBV6-5; J gene: TRBJ2-7; clone size: NA; CDR3 DNA: TGTGCCAGCAGTTACTCCGGGACTAGCTTCTACGAGCAGTACTTC; CDR3 protein: CASSYSGTSFYEQYF
D gene: NA; V gene: TRBV7-2; J gene: TRBJ1-2; clone size: NA; CDR3 DNA: TGTGCCAGCAGCCCCTCCGTTTGGGGGCCTAACTATGGCTACACCTTC; CDR3 protein: CASSPSVWGPNYGYTF
D gene: NA; V gene: TRBV29-1; J gene: TRBJ1-2; clone size: NA; CDR3 DNA: TGCAGCGTTGAAGATGGGCAGGGCCTCGCTAACTATGGCTACACCTTC; CDR3 protein: CSVEDGQGLANYGYTF
D gene: TRBD1; V gene: TRBV30; J gene: TRBJ1-3; clone size: NA; CDR3 DNA: TGTGCCTGGACCTATGGGACAGGGGGACCTGGAAACACCATATATTTT; CDR3 protein: CAWTYGTGGPGNTIYF
D gene: NA; V gene: TRBV4-1; J gene: TRBJ1-3; clone size: NA; CDR3 DNA: TGCGCCAGCAGCCAAGAAAGCCCTCGAAACACCATATATTTT; CDR3 protein: CASSQESPRNTIYF
D gene: TRBD1; V gene: TRBV19; J gene: TRBJ1-4; clone size: NA; CDR3 DNA: TGTGCCAGTAGCCGGGACAGGGTTTTATCAAGCCCCGAAAAACTGTTTTTT; CDR3 protein: CASSRDRVLSSPEKLFF
D gene: TRBD1; V gene: TRBV10-3; J gene: TRBJ1-2; clone size: NA; CDR3 DNA: TGTGCCATCAGTCGACAGGGTGGATATGGCTACACCTTC; CDR3 protein: CAISRQGGYGYTF
D gene: NA; V gene: TRBV9; J gene: TRBJ1-4; clone size: NA; CDR3 DNA: TGTGCCAGCAGCGTATCACAGGGTCGGGAAAAACTGTTTTTT; CDR3 protein: CASSVSQGREKLFF
D gene: NA; V gene: TRBV25-1; J gene: TRBJ2-2; clone size: NA; CDR3 DNA: TGTGCCAGCAGCCCAGGAGGCACGAGCACCGGGGAGCTGTTTTTT; CDR3 protein: CASSPGGTSTGELFF
D gene: NA; V gene: TRBV5-4; J gene: TRBJ2-3; clone size: NA; CDR3 DNA: TGTGCCAGCAGCCTAGCGCCGGGGACCACAGATACGCAGTATTTT; CDR3 protein: CASSLAPGTTDTQYF
D gene: NA; V gene: TRBV5-6; J gene: TRBJ1-2; clone size: NA; CDR3 DNA: TGTGCCAGCAGCTTCGGGGTGAGGGGCTACACCTTC; CDR3 protein: CASSFGVRGYTF
D gene: NA; V gene: TRBV20-1; J gene: TRBJ1-1; clone size: NA; CDR3 DNA: TGCAGTGCTAGAGACATTGAAGCTTTCTTT; CDR3 protein: CSARDIEAFF
D gene: NA; V gene: TRBV10-2; J gene: TRBJ1-1; clone size: NA; CDR3 DNA: TGCGCCAGCAGTAGAGGGGAGGTCGACACTGAAGCTTTCTTT; CDR3 protein: CASSRGEVDTEAFF
D gene: NA; V gene: TRBV5-4; J gene: TRBJ2-5; clone size: NA; CDR3 DNA: TGTGCCAGCAGCTTGGTTAAACAGGCACGGGCAGGGTTCCAGGAGACCCAGTACTTC; CDR3 protein: CASSLVKQARAGFQETQYF
D gene: NA; V gene: TRBV27; J gene: TRBJ1-1; clone size: NA; CDR3 DNA: TGTGCCAGCAGTTTATGGTGGGGCATGGGGAACACTGAAGCTTTCTTT; CDR3 protein: CASSLWWGMGNTEAFF
D gene: NA; V gene: TRBV29-1; J gene: TRBJ1-2; clone size: NA; CDR3 DNA: TGCAGCGTTGAAGAACCTCAGGGGTGGGGCTATGGCTACACCTTC; CDR3 protein: CSVEEPQGWGYGYTF
D gene: TRBD1; V gene: TRBV11-2; J gene: TRBJ2-5; clone size: few; CDR3 DNA: TGTGCCAGCAGCTGGGGAAGGGGGCAGGTAGTAGAGACCCAGTACTTC; CDR3 protein: CASSWGRGQVVETQYF
D gene: TRBD1; V gene: TRBV6-6; J gene: TRBJ1-2; clone size: few; CDR3 DNA: TGTGCCAGCAGCCACGGACAGGGCGACTATGGCTACACCTTC; CDR3 protein: CASSHGQGDYGYTF
D gene: NA; V gene: TRBV6-5; J gene: TRBJ1-1; clone size: NA; CDR3 DNA: TGTGCCAGCAGTTACTCGAGAGCTTACGTAACTGAAGCTTTCTTT; CDR3 protein: CASSYSRAYVTEAFF
D gene: TRBD1; V gene: TRBV4-3; J gene: TRBJ1-6; clone size: once; CDR3 DNA: TGCGCCAGCAGCCAAGACGGACAGGGAGTACATGCACCCCTCCACTTT; CDR3 protein: CASSQDGQGVHAPLHF
D gene: TRBD2; V gene: TRBV5-1; J gene: TRBJ2-1; clone size: once; CDR3 DNA: TGCGCCAGCAGCAAGAGCGGGGGGGGCCGGAATGAGCAGTTCTTC; CDR3 protein: CASSKSGGGRNEQFF
D gene: TRBD2; V gene: TRBV7-2; J gene: TRBJ2-5; clone size: NA; CDR3 DNA: TGTGCCAGCAGCCCGACGTTGGGGCGGGGGGGCCAGGGGACCCAGTACTTC; CDR3 protein: CASSPTLGRGGQGTQYF
D gene: TRBD2; V gene: TRBV7-3; J gene: TRBJ2-1; clone size: NA; CDR3 DNA: TGTGCCAGCAGCTTAGGTCATAGCGGGGGGGGTGAGCAGTTCTTC; CDR3 protein: CASSLGHSGGGEQFF
D gene: TRBD1; V gene: TRBV27; J gene: TRBJ1-2; clone size: once; CDR3 DNA: TGTGCCAGCACTTCAGGAGACCGGGACAGGGGGCGCGGGGGCTACACCTTC; CDR3 protein: CASTSGDRDRGRGGYTF
D gene: TRBD1; V gene: TRBV7-2; J gene: TRBJ2-7; clone size: NA; CDR3 DNA: TGTGCCAGCAGCTTAGGGGCAGGGGGCCTCGAGCAGTACTTC; CDR3 protein: CASSLGAGGLEQYF
D gene: TRBD2; V gene: TRBV5-1; J gene: TRBJ2-7; clone size: NA; CDR3 DNA: TGCGCCAGCAGCTTGGGGCTAGCGGGGGGGTCAAGCTCCTACGAGCAGTACTTC; CDR3 protein: CASSLGLAGGSSSYEQYF
D gene: TRBD2; V gene: TRBV4-3; J gene: TRBJ2-7; clone size: NA; CDR3 DNA: TGCGCCAGCAGCCAAGGAGCGGGGGGCCCTAACGAGCAGTACTTC; CDR3 protein: CASSQGAGGPNEQYF
D gene: NA; V gene: TRBV11-1; J gene: TRBJ2-3; clone size: NA; CDR3 DNA: TGTGCCAGCAGCTTAGGGGGCCAAGATACGCAGTATTTT; CDR3 protein: CASSLGGQDTQYF
D gene: NA; V gene: TRBV30; J gene: TRBJ1-5; clone size: NA; CDR3 DNA: TGTGCCTGGAGTGTGTATTCCAGATATAGCAATCAGCCCCAGCATTTT; CDR3 protein: CAWSVYSRYSNQPQHF
D gene: TRBD1; V gene: TRBV7-9; J gene: TRBJ2-7; clone size: NA; CDR3 DNA: TGTGCCAGCAGCTTACGGCAGGGGGCCTACGAGCAGTACTTC; CDR3 protein: CASSLRQGAYEQYF
D gene: TRBD1; V gene: TRBV6-1; J gene: TRBJ2-3; clone size: NA; CDR3 DNA: TGTGCCAGCAGTGAAGACAGGGGTGTGGATACGCAGTATTTT; CDR3 protein: CASSEDRGVDTQYF
D gene: NA; V gene: TRBV5-1; J gene: TRBJ2-6; clone size: NA; CDR3 DNA: TGCGCCAGCAGCTTGGTGTACTCTGGGGCCAACGTCCTGACTTTC; CDR3 protein: CASSLVYSGANVLTF
D gene: NA; V gene: TRBV7-9; J gene: TRBJ2-2; clone size: NA; CDR3 DNA: TGTGCCAGCAGCTTAGTAGCGGACGGGGAGCTGTTTTTT; CDR3 protein: CASSLVADGELFF
D gene: NA; V gene: TRBV5-1; J gene: TRBJ1-4; clone size: NA; CDR3 DNA: TGCGCCAGCAGCTTACAGGGAAGTGTCGAAAAACTGTTTTTT; CDR3 protein: CASSLQGSVEKLFF
D gene: TRBD1; V gene: TRBV9; J gene: TRBJ1-3; clone size: NA; CDR3 DNA: TGTGCCAGCAGCGTAGGCTCCCGCGGACAGGCTGGAAACACCATATATTTT; CDR3 protein: CASSVGSRGQAGNTIYF
D gene: NA; V gene: TRBV7-2; J gene: TRBJ2-7; clone size: NA; CDR3 DNA: TGTGCCAGCAGCTCTCTCCGTAGCGGAAACGAGCAGTACTTC; CDR3 protein: CASSSLRSGNEQYF
D gene: TRBD2; V gene: TRBV7-9; J gene: TRBJ2-3; clone size: NA; CDR3 DNA: TGTGCCAGCAGCTTGGGGACTAGGAGCACAGATACGCAGTATTTT; CDR3 protein: CASSLGTRSTDTQYF
D gene: NA; V gene: TRBV4-1; J gene: TRBJ1-5; clone size: NA; CDR3 DNA: TGCGCCAGCAGCCAAGGCAGTCCTCAGCAGCCCCAGCATTTT; CDR3 protein: CASSQGSPQQPQHF